This TCR beta chain was obtained from a study of early T cells in non-severe SARS-CoV-2 infection. MiXCR, run by TCRdb on the 5' RACE reads, gives a single entry per CDR3 protein. The sample has over 95,000 distinct CDR3 sequences; 16% are singletons. Germline CDR1 and CDR2: DFQATT and SNEGSKA (reference sequence). The CDR3 spans 16 residues. The ends lost 5 bases at V and 5 bases at J; junction bases unmatched: 9. The table lists this clonotype with a few counts. The clonotype originates from an adult who was a healthcare worker with PCR-confirmed SARS-CoV-2 infection or an uninfected control (not recorded which). The source material was whole blood. This sequence joins TRBV20-1 and TRBJ2-1, with 13 bases that match TRBD2. CDR3 in DNA: TGCAGTGCTCGACTACACGGACTAGCGGGGGACAATGAGCAGTTCTTC. It translates to CSARLHGLAGDNEQFF.